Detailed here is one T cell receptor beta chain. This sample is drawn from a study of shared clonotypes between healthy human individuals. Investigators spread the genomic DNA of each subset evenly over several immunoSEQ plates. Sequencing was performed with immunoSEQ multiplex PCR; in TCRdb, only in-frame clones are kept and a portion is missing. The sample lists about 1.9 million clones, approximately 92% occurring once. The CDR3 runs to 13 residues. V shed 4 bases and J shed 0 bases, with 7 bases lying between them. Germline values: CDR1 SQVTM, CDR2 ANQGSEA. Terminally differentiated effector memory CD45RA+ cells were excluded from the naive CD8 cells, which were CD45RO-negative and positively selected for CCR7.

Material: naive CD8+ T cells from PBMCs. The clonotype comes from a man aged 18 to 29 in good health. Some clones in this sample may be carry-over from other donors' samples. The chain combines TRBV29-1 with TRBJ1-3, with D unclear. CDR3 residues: CSVVSISGNTIYF. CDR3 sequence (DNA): TGCAGCGTTGTCAGCATCTCTGGAAACACCATATATTTT.